These T cell receptor beta chains were read from a single sample in a study of shared clonotypes between healthy human individuals. Clones were read by immunoSEQ multiplex PCR, and TCRdb kept only the in-frame ones, dropping some. In the table there are approximately 700,000 clones, 60% to 75% of which are singletons. Input material: memory CD4+ T cells sorted from blood. These receptors were taken from a woman aged 25-40 years in good health. Each CDR3 is given with its conserved first and last residue. Each record gives: V gene, J gene, D gene, clone size, CDR3 protein, CDR3 DNA. D genes are given only for firm matches. Rows give clone size only sometimes, using once, few, many, or a class for an expanded clone.

V: TRBV27; J: TRBJ1-1; D: TRBD1; size: NA; CDR3: CASSQGASGTEAFF; DNA: TGTGCCAGCAGTCAGGGGGCGTCAGGCACTGAAGCTTTCTTT
V: TRBV10-3; J: TRBJ1-5; D: NA; size: NA; CDR3: CAIGPRADQPQHF; DNA: TGTGCCATCGGTCCTAGGGCCGATCAGCCCCAGCATTTT
V: TRBV4-2; J: TRBJ2-7; D: NA; size: few; CDR3: CASSQGRDTYEQYF; DNA: TGTGCCAGCAGCCAAGGCAGGGACACCTACGAGCAGTACTTC
V: TRBV28; J: TRBJ2-5; D: NA; size: NA; CDR3: CASSFSGILQETQYF; DNA: TGTGCCAGCAGTTTCTCCGGGATACTCCAAGAGACCCAGTACTTC
V: TRBV19; J: TRBJ2-2; D: NA; size: NA; CDR3: CASSIADTGELFF; DNA: TGTGCCAGTAGTATAGCCGACACCGGGGAGCTGTTTTTT
V: TRBV4-1; J: TRBJ2-1; D: TRBD2; size: few; CDR3: CASSRGLAGVSSYNEQFF; DNA: TGCGCCAGCAGCCGAGGACTAGCGGGGGTTAGCTCCTACAATGAGCAGTTCTTC
V: TRBV30; J: TRBJ1-2; D: TRBD1; size: NA; CDR3: CAWSPTTTTGRGYTF; DNA: TGTGCCTGGAGTCCTACTACCACGACAGGGCGAGGCTACACCTTC
V: TRBV30; J: TRBJ1-1; D: NA; size: NA; CDR3: CAWSAEGRKAFF; DNA: TGTGCCTGGAGTGCCGAGGGAAGGAAAGCTTTCTTT
V: TRBV12-2; J: TRBJ2-7; D: NA; size: NA; CDR3: CASRLADLYEQYF; DNA: TGTGCAAGTCGCCTAGCGGACCTTTACGAGCAGTACTTC
V: TRBV4-1; J: TRBJ1-3; D: NA; size: NA; CDR3: CASSQGPGRTRNTIYF; DNA: TGCGCCAGCAGCCAAGGTCCGGGCCGGACTAGGAACACCATATATTTT
V: TRBV20-1; J: TRBJ1-4; D: NA; size: few; CDR3: CSAMKLFF; DNA: TGCAGTGCTATGAAACTGTTTTTT
V: TRBV6-5; J: TRBJ2-1; D: NA; size: NA; CDR3: CASSYSNPEDEQFF; DNA: TGTGCCAGCAGTTACTCGAACCCGGAGGATGAGCAGTTCTTC
V: TRBV5-4; J: TRBJ2-4; D: NA; size: NA; CDR3: CASSLRATDIQYF; DNA: TGTGCCAGCAGCTTGCGGGCGACGGACATTCAGTACTTC
V: TRBV7-3; J: TRBJ2-3; D: NA; size: few; CDR3: CASSSYQEDTQYF; DNA: TGTGCCAGCAGCTCCTACCAGGAAGATACGCAGTATTTT
V: TRBV19; J: TRBJ1-3; D: NA; size: NA; CDR3: CASSRTDSGNTIYF; DNA: TGTGCCAGTAGTAGGACCGACTCTGGAAACACCATATATTTT
V: TRBV7-2; J: TRBJ2-7; D: NA; size: NA; CDR3: CASSFYLADSYEQYF; DNA: TGTGCCAGCAGCTTTTACCTCGCGGATTCCTACGAGCAGTACTTC
V: TRBV20-1; J: TRBJ2-7; D: NA; size: NA; CDR3: CSVSDEQYF; DNA: TGCAGTGTGTCGGACGAGCAGTACTTC
V: TRBV5-1; J: TRBJ2-6; D: NA; size: once; CDR3: CASSLVAGAGANVLTF; DNA: TGCGCCAGCAGCTTGGTTGCCGGGGCCGGGGCCAACGTCCTGACTTTC
V: TRBV6-1; J: TRBJ1-1; D: NA; size: NA; CDR3: CASSVGGVRTEAFF; DNA: TGTGCCAGCAGTGTCGGAGGGGTGCGTACTGAAGCTTTCTTT
V: TRBV2; J: TRBJ2-7; D: TRBD1; size: NA; CDR3: CASRGQTYEQYF; DNA: TGTGCCAGCCGGGGACAGACCTACGAGCAGTACTTC
V: TRBV19; J: TRBJ2-1; D: NA; size: NA; CDR3: CASQGGGSEQFF; DNA: TGTGCCAGTCAAGGGGGAGGGTCTGAGCAGTTCTTC
V: TRBV2; J: TRBJ2-7; D: TRBD1; size: NA; CDR3: CASSDGTGGYEQYF; DNA: TGTGCCAGCAGTGACGGGACAGGGGGCTACGAGCAGTACTTC
V: TRBV10-3; J: TRBJ1-2; D: TRBD1; size: NA; CDR3: CAISVRQGDYGYTF; DNA: TGTGCCATCAGTGTTAGACAGGGAGACTATGGCTACACCTTC
V: TRBV7-9; J: TRBJ1-1; D: TRBD1; size: NA; CDR3: CASSRGQVGTEAFF; DNA: TGTGCCAGCAGCCGGGGACAGGTGGGCACTGAAGCTTTCTTT
V: TRBV9; J: TRBJ2-2; D: TRBD2; size: NA; CDR3: CASSVAASGRPNTGELFF; DNA: TGTGCCAGCAGCGTAGCGGCCAGCGGGAGGCCCAACACCGGGGAGCTGTTTTTT
V: TRBV10-1; J: TRBJ1-5; D: NA; size: NA; CDR3: CASSESGHQPQHF; DNA: TGCGCCAGCAGTGAGTCGGGGCATCAGCCCCAGCATTTT
V: TRBV30; J: TRBJ1-1; D: TRBD1; size: once; CDR3: CAWRNQGDRGTAFF; DNA: TGTGCCTGGAGGAATCAAGGGGACAGGGGTACGGCTTTCTTT